This T cell receptor beta chain emerged from a study of OX40 agonist ivuxolimab in advanced cancers. This clone was found a few times. This CDR3 is built from 15 residues. The V gene end was trimmed by 3 bases and the J gene end by 1 base; junction bases not matched to a gene: 5. CDR1 and CDR2 from the germline V gene are MNHEY and SMNVEV (reference sequence). Profiled with immunoSEQ multiplex PCR; TCRdb holds only in-frame clones, not every one. The sample consists of tens of thousands of clones, about 85% of them appearing once. Specimen: CD4+ or CD8+ T cells sorted from blood, collected in a trial of the OX40 agonist ivuxolimab. This TCR was sampled from an adult with an advanced solid tumor such as melanoma, head and neck, liver or kidney cancer. This sequence joins TRBV27 and TRBJ2-7, with TRBD2 matching 8 bases. CDR3 DNA: TGTGCCAGCAGTTTGCGCGGGAGGACATCCTACGAGCAGTACTTC. It encodes CASSLRGRTSYEQYF.